This TCR beta chain was recorded in a study of blood T cell repertoires in COVID-19. The assay was immunoSEQ multiplex PCR, and TCRdb's table has in-frame clones only and misses some. The sample has about 42,000 clones, 77% seen once. The CDR3 totals 14 residues. Germline CDR1 LNHNV, CDR2 YYDKDF (reference sequence). Unmatched junction bases numbered 5, after V lost 5 bases and J lost 7 bases. This TCR derives from a woman in her seventies with acute or convalescent COVID-19. The V and J genes are TRBV15 and TRBJ1-4, with 9 bases that match TRBD1. Sequencing was performed on peripheral blood. DNA of the CDR3: TGTGCCACCAGCCGAGGGACAGGGACTGAAAAACTGTTTTTT. Its protein product is CATSRGTGTEKLFF.